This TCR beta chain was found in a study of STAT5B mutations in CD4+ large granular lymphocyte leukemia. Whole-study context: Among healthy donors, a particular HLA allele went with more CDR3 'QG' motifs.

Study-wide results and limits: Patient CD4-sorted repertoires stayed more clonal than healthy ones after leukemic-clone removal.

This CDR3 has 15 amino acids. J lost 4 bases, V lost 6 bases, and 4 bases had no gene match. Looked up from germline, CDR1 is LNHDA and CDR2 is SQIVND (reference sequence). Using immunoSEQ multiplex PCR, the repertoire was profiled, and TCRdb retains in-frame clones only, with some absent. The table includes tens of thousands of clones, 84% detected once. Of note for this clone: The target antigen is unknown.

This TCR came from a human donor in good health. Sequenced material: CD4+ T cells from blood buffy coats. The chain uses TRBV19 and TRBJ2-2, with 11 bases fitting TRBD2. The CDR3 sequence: CASRLAGGFTGELFF. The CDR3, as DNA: TGTGCCAGTAGGCTAGCGGGAGGTTTCACCGGGGAGCTGTTTTTT. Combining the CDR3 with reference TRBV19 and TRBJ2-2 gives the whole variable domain DGGITQSPKYLFRKEGQNVTLSCEQNLNHDAMYWYRQDPGQGLRLIYYSQIVNDFQKGDIAEGYSVSREKKESFPLTVTSAQKNPTAFYLCASRLAGGFTGELFFGEGSRLTVL.